The present T cell receptor beta chain was sequenced within a study of OX40 agonist ivuxolimab in advanced cancers. The CDR3 is 16 residues long. V lost 0 bases, J lost 7 bases, and 6 bases stayed unmatched. Germline CDR1 reads MGHRA; CDR2 reads YSYEKL. The repertoire was sequenced with immunoSEQ multiplex PCR; TCRdb's copy has only in-frame clones and lacks some. The data contain about 48,000 clones, 70% to 90% of them seen just once; the ten biggest clones take up approximately 1.9%. Sequenced material: CD4+ or CD8+ T cells sorted from blood, taken in a trial of the OX40 agonist ivuxolimab. The TCR sequence derives from an adult with an advanced solid tumor such as melanoma, head and neck, liver or kidney cancer. The gene calls are TRBV4-1 and TRBJ2-1, with TRBD2 matching over 10 bases. The CDR3 bases are TGCGCCAGCAGCCAAGATGCTAGCGGGAGTTTTAATGAGCAGTTCTTC. Amino acid sequence: CASSQDASGSFNEQFF.